This TCR beta chain came from a study of shared clonotypes between healthy human individuals. V was pared by 5 bases and J by 3 bases, with 8 bases between. Germline CDR1 and CDR2: MNHEY and SMNVEV (reference sequence). The CDR3 has 12 amino acids. Sequencing was performed with immunoSEQ multiplex PCR; in TCRdb, only in-frame clones are kept and a portion is missing. The sample lists around 690,000 clones, around 90% occurring once. The sequence was obtained from a man between 18 and 29 years old in good health. Some clones in this sample may be carry-over from other donors' samples. The chain joins TRBV27 to TRBJ2-7; D may be TRBD2 (5 bases). The material sequenced was memory CD8+ T cells from PBMCs. The subset: CD45RO+ cells pooled with CCR7-negative TemRA cells. The CDR3: CASSPAGYEQYF. CDR3 sequence (DNA): TGTGCCAGCAGTCCCGCGGGCTACGAGCAGTACTTC.